What follows are 14 T cell receptor beta chains derived from one specimen sequenced in a study of vaccination and CD4 T cells after COVID-19. At the Johns Hopkins FTIC core, DNA taken from cultured CD4+ T cells was sequenced by way of the Oncomine TCR Beta short-read assay. Using its own MiXCR run on the PCR reads, TCRdb lists one record per CDR3 protein. This sample has over 8,000 distinct CDR3 sequences, with 50% to 65% found just once. Treatment meaning: roughly 10-day PBMC culture with coronavirus spike peptide pools or control peptides (ViraFEST assay). Which antigens these TCRs recognize remains unknown. Material: CD4+ T cells from blood, cultured in vitro. All receptors derive from a human donor who had recovered from COVID-19.

The chain uses TRBV6-2 or TRBV6-3 and TRBJ1-1; no clear D gene. The germline CDR1 and CDR2 sequences are MNHEY and SVGEGT. This CDR3 spans 12 amino acids. Trimming pared 4 bases from V and 7 bases from J, leaving 10 bases between. The DNA for the CDR3 is TGTGCCAGCAGTTTGCGGAACGGTGAAGCTTTCTTT. The encoded protein is CASSLRNGEAFF.

By proportion, this clonotype is medium-sized. CDR3 DNA sequence: TGCGCCAGCAGGGTAGACAGGGGCGTCCAAGAGACCCAGTACTTC. Residues: CASRVDRGVQETQYF. This chain connects TRBV10-2 to TRBJ2-5; TRBD1 agrees at 8 bases. Germline trimming cut 6 bases from V and 1 base from J; bases unmatched to any gene: 7. There are 15 residues in the CDR3. Germline-derived CDR1 and CDR2 are WSHSY and SAAADI.

This clonotype was seen only a few times. This CDR3 reads CASSLPGQGYMNTEAFF. The CDR3 nucleotides read TGTGCCAGCAGCTTACCGGGACAGGGATACATGAACACTGAAGCTTTCTTT. The V call is TRBV11-2, the J call TRBJ1-1; the match to TRBD1 covers 9 bases. The ends lost 2 bases at V and 0 bases at J; junction bases unmatched: 7. Germline V gene sequence: CDR1 SGHAT, CDR2 FQNNGV. CDR3 length: 17 amino acids.

The rearrangement joins TRBV7-9 to TRBJ1-4, with TRBD1 identical over 7 bases. The germline gives CDR1 SEHNR, CDR2 FQNEAQ (reference sequence). The CDR3 has 14 residues. Unmatched junction bases numbered 7, after V lost 6 bases and J lost 6 bases. In DNA form, the CDR3 reads TGTGCCAGCAGAGCGACAGGGAGGGATGAAAAACTGTTTTTT. It encodes CASRATGRDEKLFF. Filled out from reference TRBV7-9 and TRBJ1-4, the complete variable domain reads DTGVSQNPRHKITKRGQNVTFRCDPISEHNRLYWYRQTLGQGPEFLTYFQNEAQLEKSRLLSDRFSAERPKGSFSTLEIQRTEQGDSAMYLCASRATGRDEKLFFGSGTQLSVL.

J is TRBJ2-5 and V is TRBV24-1; D is ambiguous. Looked up from germline, CDR1 is KGHDR and CDR2 is SFDVKD. Trimming shortened V by 9 bases and J by 5 bases, and 15 bases separated the two germline ends. CDR3 length: 13 residues. The CDR3 protein is CATYPGFGETQYF. CDR3 nucleotides: TGTGCCACCTATCCCGGTTTTGGCGAGACCCAGTACTTC.

V is TRBV20-1 and J is TRBJ2-5; 8 bases align to TRBD2. CDR3 length equals 14 residues. Trimming removed 1 base from V and 6 bases from J; junction bases left unmatched: 7. Germline assignment: CDR1 DFQATT and CDR2 SNEGSKA (reference sequence). CDR3 sequence: CSARVPLAAKTQYF. Written as DNA, the CDR3 is TGCAGTGCTAGAGTCCCACTAGCGGCTAAGACCCAGTACTTC.

This rearrangement joins TRBV15 to TRBJ2-3; D is unclear. The CDR3 totals 15 residues. The germline gives CDR1 LNHNV, CDR2 YYDKDF (reference sequence). V lost 2 bases to trimming and J lost 7 bases, with 16 bases between them. The CDR3 DNA follows: TGTGCCACCAGCAGACCGGCGGCCAGCAGGTATACGCAGTATTTT. This translates into CATSRPAASRYTQYF.

This sequence joins TRBV30 and TRBJ1-3; the D gene is possibly TRBD1 (5 bases). Trimming pared 2 bases from V and 0 bases from J, leaving 17 bases between. CDR1 is GTSNPN and CDR2 is SVGIG in the germline V gene (reference sequence). The CDR3 runs to 17 residues. The CDR3 here is CAWSPGHRTSSGNTIYF. The CDR3 coding sequence is TGTGCCTGGAGTCCCGGACACCGGACCTCCTCTGGAAACACCATATATTTT.

This chain uses TRBV24-1 with TRBJ2-1, with 9 bases lining up with TRBD1. Germline-derived CDR1 and CDR2 are KGHDR and SFDVKD. Trimming removed 4 bases from V and 9 bases from J; junction bases left unmatched: 9. The CDR3 covers 15 residues. In DNA, the CDR3 is TGTGCCACCAGTGACCCGGGACAGGGATTCGGTGAGCAGTTCTTC. This translates into CATSDPGQGFGEQFF.

This chain uses TRBV6-2 or TRBV6-3 with TRBJ1-1; a possible D gene is TRBD1 (6 bases). V was cut by 5 bases and J by 8 bases, with 9 bases left in between. This CDR3 contains 11 residues. Per germline, CDR1 MNHEY and CDR2 SVGEGT. CDR3 in amino acids: CASSQGIEAFF. DNA for the CDR3: TGTGCCAGCAGTCAGGGGATCGAAGCTTTCTTT.

The chain carries TRBV28 and TRBJ1-2; 8 nucleotides match TRBD1. Germline CDR1 is MDHEN and CDR2 is SYDVKM. V was clipped by 8 bases and J by 2 bases; unmatched bases: 4. The CDR3 runs 13 residues. The CDR3 spells CASDRTGNYGYTF. The CDR3 DNA is TGTGCCAGCGATCGGACAGGGAACTATGGCTACACCTTC.

This clonotype was seen a single time. V gene TRBV24-1 combines with J gene TRBJ1-4; the D gene is possibly TRBD1 (5 bases). Trimming removed 4 bases at V and 13 bases at J, with 12 bases between. Germline CDR1 and CDR2: KGHDR and SFDVKD. The CDR3 totals 12 residues. The CDR3 bases are TGTGCCACCAGTGACCTACGGGGGACACTGTTTTTT. It is translated as CATSDLRGTLFF.

This clonotype came up a few times. The chain joins TRBV21-1 to TRBJ1-6; the table assigns TRBD1, which was not confirmed against the DNA. TRBV21-1 is a known pseudogene. The length of the CDR3 is 17 residues. CDR3 residues: CASSTLPTGTGNSPLHF. In DNA, the CDR3 is TGTGCCAGCAGCACGTTACCCACCGGGACAGGGAATTCACCCCTCCACTTT.

J is TRBJ2-3 and V is TRBV7-2; 7 nucleotides agree with TRBD2. With V trimmed by 4 bases and J by 6 bases, 10 bases remained unmatched. This CDR3 spans 15 amino acids. Per germline, CDR1 SGHTA and CDR2 FQGNSA. Here the CDR3 DNA reads TGTGCCAGCAGCTCGCAACACGGGGGGTTTGATACGCAGTATTTT. It encodes CASSSQHGGFDTQYF.